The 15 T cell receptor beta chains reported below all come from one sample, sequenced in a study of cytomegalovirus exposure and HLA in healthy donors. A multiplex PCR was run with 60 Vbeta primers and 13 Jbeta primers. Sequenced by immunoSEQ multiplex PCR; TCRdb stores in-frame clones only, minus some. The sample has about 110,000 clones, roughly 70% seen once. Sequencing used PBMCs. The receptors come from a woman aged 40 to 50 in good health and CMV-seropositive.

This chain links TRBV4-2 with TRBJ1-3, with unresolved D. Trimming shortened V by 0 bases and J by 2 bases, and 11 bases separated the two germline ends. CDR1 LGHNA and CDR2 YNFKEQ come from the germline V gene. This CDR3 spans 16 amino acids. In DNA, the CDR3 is TGTGCCAGCAGCCAAGAGGCCCAGGCTGCTGGAAACACCATATATTTT. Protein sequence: CASSQEAQAAGNTIYF.

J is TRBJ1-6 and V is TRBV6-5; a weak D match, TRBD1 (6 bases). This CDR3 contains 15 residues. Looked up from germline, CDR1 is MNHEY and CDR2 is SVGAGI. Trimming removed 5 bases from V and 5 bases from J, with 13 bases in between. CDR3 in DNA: TGTGCCAGCAGTAGATTAACAGGGAATAATTCACCCCTCCACTTT. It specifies CASSRLTGNNSPLHF.

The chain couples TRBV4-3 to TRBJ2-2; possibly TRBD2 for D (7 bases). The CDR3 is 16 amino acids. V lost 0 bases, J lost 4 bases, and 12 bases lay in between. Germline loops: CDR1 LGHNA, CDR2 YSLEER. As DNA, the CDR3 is TGCGCCAGCAGCCAAGATACGGGGGGCCCCACCGGGGAGCTGTTTTTT. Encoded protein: CASSQDTGGPTGELFF.

The CDR3 region is CASSQHRGKNTGELFF. In nucleotides, the CDR3 is TGTGCCAGCAGCCAACACAGGGGGAAGAACACCGGGGAGCTGTTTTTT. The chain recombines TRBV7-9 with TRBJ2-2, with 8 positions matching TRBD1. CDR1 is SEHNR and CDR2 is FQNEAQ in the germline V gene (reference sequence). CDR3 length equals 16 residues. J was trimmed by 1 base and V by 5 bases; bases with no gene match: 6.

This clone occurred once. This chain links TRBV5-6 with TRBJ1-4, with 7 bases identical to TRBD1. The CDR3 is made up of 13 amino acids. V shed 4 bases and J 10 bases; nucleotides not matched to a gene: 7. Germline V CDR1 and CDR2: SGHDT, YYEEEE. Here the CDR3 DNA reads TGTGCCAGCAGCCCGACAGGGTCGGCAAAACTGTTTTTT. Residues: CASSPTGSAKLFF.

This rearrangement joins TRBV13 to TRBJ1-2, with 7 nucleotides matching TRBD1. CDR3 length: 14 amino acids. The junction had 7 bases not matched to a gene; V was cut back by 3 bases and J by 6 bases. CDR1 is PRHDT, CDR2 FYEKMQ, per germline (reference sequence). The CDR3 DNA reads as TGTGCCAGCAGCTTGCGGACAGGTTCTCATGGCTACACCTTC. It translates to CASSLRTGSHGYTF.

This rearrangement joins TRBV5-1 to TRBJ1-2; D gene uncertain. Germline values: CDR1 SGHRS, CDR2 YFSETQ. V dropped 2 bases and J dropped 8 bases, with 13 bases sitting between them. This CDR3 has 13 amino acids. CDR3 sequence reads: CASSLEGPRGYTF. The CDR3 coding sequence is TGCGCCAGCAGCTTAGAGGGTCCGAGGGGCTACACCTTC.

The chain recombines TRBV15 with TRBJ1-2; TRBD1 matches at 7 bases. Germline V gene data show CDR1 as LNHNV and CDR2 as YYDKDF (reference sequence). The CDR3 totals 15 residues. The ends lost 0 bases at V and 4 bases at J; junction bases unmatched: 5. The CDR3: CATSRDIGQVYGYTF. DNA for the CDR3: TGTGCCACCAGCAGAGATATAGGACAGGTCTATGGCTACACCTTC.

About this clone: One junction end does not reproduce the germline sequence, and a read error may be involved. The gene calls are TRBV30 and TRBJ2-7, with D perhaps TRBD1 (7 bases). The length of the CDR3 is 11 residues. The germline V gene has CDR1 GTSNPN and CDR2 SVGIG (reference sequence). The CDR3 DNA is TGTGCCTGGCATACCTTCGGGGGACAGAGGTTC. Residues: CAWHTFGGQRF.

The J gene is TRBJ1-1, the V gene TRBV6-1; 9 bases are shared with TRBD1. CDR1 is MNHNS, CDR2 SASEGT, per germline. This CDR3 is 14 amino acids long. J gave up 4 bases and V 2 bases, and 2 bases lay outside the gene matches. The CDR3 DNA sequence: TGTGCCAGCAGTGAACCGGGACAGGGCACTGAAGCTTTCTTT. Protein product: CASSEPGQGTEAFF.

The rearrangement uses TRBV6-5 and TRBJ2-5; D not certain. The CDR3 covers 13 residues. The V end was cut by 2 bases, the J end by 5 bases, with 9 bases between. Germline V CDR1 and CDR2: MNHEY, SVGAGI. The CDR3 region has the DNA TGTGCCAGCAGTTACGGGCCTTTCGAGACCCAGTACTTC. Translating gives CASSYGPFETQYF.

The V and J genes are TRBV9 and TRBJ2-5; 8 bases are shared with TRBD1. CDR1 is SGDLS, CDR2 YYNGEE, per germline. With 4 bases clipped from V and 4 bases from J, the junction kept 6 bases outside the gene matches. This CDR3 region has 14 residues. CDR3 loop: CASSLTGTGETQYF. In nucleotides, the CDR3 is TGTGCCAGCAGCCTTACCGGGACAGGAGAGACCCAGTACTTC.

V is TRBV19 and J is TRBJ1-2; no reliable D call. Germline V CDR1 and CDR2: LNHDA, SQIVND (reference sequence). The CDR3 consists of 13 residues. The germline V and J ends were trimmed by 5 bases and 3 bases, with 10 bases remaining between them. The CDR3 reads CASSDREDYGYTF. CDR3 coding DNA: TGTGCCAGTAGTGACCGGGAGGACTATGGCTACACCTTC.

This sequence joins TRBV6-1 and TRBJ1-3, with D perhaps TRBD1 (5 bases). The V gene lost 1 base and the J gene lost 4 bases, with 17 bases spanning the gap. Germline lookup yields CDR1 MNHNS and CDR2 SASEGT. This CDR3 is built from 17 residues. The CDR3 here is CASSEVGAGNLGNTIYF. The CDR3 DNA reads TGTGCCAGCAGTGAAGTAGGGGCAGGCAACCTGGGAAACACCATATATTTT.

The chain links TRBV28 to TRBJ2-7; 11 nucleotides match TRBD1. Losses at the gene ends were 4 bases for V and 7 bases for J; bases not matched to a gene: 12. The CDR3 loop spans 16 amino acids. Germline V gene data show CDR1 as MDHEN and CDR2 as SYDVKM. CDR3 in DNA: TGTGCCAGCAGTTCAGCCGGGACAGGGGGGCTTAGGGAGCAGTACTTC. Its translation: CASSSAGTGGLREQYF.